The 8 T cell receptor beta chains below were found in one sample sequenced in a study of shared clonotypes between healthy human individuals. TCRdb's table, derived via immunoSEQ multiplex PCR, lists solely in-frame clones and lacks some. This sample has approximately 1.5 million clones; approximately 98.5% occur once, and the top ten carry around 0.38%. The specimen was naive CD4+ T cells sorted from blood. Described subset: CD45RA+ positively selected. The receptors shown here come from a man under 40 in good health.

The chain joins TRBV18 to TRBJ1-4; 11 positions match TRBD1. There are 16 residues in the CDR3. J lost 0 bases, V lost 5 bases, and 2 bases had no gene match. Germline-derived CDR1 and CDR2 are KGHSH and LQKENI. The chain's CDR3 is CASSTGQGATNEKLFF. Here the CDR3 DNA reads TGTGCCAGCTCAACGGGACAGGGGGCAACTAATGAAAAACTGTTTTTT.

The chain's CDR3 is CASSVSSVGANVLTF. The CDR3 bases are TGTGCCAGCAGCGTAAGTTCTGTTGGGGCCAACGTCCTGACTTTC. V and J are TRBV9 and TRBJ2-6; D unclear. The V and J ends lost 1 base and 3 bases respectively, with 8 bases between them. CDR1 and CDR2 from the germline V gene are SGDLS and YYNGEE. This CDR3 has 15 residues.

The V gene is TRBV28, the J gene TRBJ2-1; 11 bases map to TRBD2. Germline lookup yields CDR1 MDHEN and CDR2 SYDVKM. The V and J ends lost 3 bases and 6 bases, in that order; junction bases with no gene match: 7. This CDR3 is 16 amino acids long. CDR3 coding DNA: TGTGCCAGCAGTTTTCCCGGTAGCGGGAGGGGCAATGAGCAGTTCTTC. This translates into CASSFPGSGRGNEQFF.

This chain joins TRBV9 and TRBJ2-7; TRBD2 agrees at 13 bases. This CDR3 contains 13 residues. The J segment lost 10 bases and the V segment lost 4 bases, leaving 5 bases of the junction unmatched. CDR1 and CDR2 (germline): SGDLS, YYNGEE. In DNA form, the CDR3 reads TGTGCCAGCAGCCCCCGGACTAGCGGGAGTCAGTACTTC. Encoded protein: CASSPRTSGSQYF.

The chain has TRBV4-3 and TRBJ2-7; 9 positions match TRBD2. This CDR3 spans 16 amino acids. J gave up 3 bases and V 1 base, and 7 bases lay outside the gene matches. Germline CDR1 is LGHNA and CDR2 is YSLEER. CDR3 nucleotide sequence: TGCGCCAGCAGCCAAGCCCTAGCGGGAAGGAACTACGAGCAGTACTTC. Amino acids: CASSQALAGRNYEQYF.

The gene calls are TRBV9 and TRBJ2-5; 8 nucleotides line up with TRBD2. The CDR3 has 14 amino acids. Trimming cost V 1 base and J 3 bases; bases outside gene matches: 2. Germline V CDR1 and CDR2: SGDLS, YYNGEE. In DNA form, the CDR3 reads TGTGCCAGCAGCGTATCAGCGGGAGAAGAGACCCAGTACTTC. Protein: CASSVSAGEETQYF. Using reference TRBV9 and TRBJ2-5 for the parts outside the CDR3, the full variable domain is DSGVTQTPKHLITATGQRVTLRCSPRSGDLSVYWYQQSLDQGLQFLIQYYNGEERAKGNILERFSAQQFPDLHSELNLSSLELGDSALYFCASSVSAGEETQYFGPGTRLLVL.

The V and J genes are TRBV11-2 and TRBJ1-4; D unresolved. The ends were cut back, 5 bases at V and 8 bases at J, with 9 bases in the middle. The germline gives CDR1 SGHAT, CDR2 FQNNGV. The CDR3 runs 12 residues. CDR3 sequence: CASSMVGEKLFF. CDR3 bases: TGTGCCAGCAGCATGGTAGGGGAAAAACTGTTTTTT.

In DNA form, the CDR3 reads TGTGCCAGCAGCTTGGGCACTAGGGCCCTTAACTATGGCTACACCTTC. It yields the protein CASSLGTRALNYGYTF. The rearrangement links TRBV5-4 to TRBJ1-2; the D is unclear. From germline, CDR1 is SGHNT and CDR2 YYREEE (reference sequence). With 0 bases removed from V and 1 base from J, the gap between germline ends came to 13 bases. The CDR3 extends over 16 amino acids.